The 11 T cell receptor beta chains reported below all come from one sample, sequenced in a study of Ad26.COV2.S vaccination and SARS-CoV-2 variants. Treatment defined: around 19 received Ad26.COV2.S at low or high dose, single or two shots; about 5 received placebo; per-sample allocation not given. Sampling happened 63 days after the first vaccine or placebo injection. Only in-frame clones appear in the TCRdb table, and some are missing; sequencing was by immunoSEQ multiplex PCR. The sample records hundreds of thousands of clones, roughly 90% being singletons. The sample here was peripheral blood, taken in a trial of Ad26.COV2.S vaccine versus placebo. The receptors were sampled from a person between 18 and 65 years old who received the Ad26.COV2.S COVID-19 vaccine or a placebo.

The chain has TRBV6-5 and TRBJ1-1; the D gene is possibly TRBD1 (6 bases). The CDR3 is 13 residues long. V was shortened by 6 bases and J by 6 bases, with 14 bases between the two germline ends. Germline CDR1 reads MNHEY; CDR2 reads SVGAGI. CDR3 in DNA: TGTGCCAGCAGCCGAGGGGGGCCGGCTGAAGCTTTCTTT. The encoded protein is CASSRGGPAEAFF.

This clone was detected once. The V gene is TRBV7-9, the J gene TRBJ1-6; D is possibly TRBD1 (5 bases). The CDR3 covers 15 residues. Germline V lookup: CDR1 SEHNR, CDR2 FQNEAQ (reference sequence). V was trimmed by 2 bases and J by 8 bases, leaving 13 bases between them. CDR3 nucleotides: TGTGCCAGCAGCTTAATGGGGGGACTCTATTCACCCCTCCACTTT. Its protein product is CASSLMGGLYSPLHF.

The V gene is TRBV6-5, the J gene TRBJ1-5; D might be TRBD1 (6 bases). CDR3 length: 13 residues. Trimming stripped 10 bases from V and 5 bases from J, with 15 bases between. Per the germline V gene, CDR1 is MNHEY and CDR2 is SVGAGI. CDR3: CATRGGADQPQHF. Here the CDR3 DNA reads TGTGCCACACGAGGGGGGGCGGATCAGCCCCAGCATTTT.

V usage is TRBV15 and J usage is TRBJ2-7; D is possibly TRBD2 (5 bases). The CDR3 runs to 14 residues. The V end was cut by 3 bases, the J end by 4 bases, with 13 bases between. Germline CDR1 and CDR2: LNHNV and YYDKDF (reference sequence). Here the CDR3 reads CATSSFGLTYEQYF. CDR3 nucleotides: TGTGCCACCAGCAGTTTTGGACTGACATACGAGCAGTACTTC.

This clone showed up just once. The chain combines TRBV7-2 with TRBJ2-3, with unresolved D. Trimming removed 3 bases at V and 6 bases at J, with 13 bases between. Germline CDR1 reads SGHTA; CDR2 reads FQGNSA. The CDR3 is made up of 14 amino acids. The CDR3 coding sequence is TGTGCCAGCAGCTTTGTTTCTCTGCAGGATACGCAGTATTTT. It codes for CASSFVSLQDTQYF.

This chain links TRBV23-1 with TRBJ2-2; TRBD1 matches 10 bases. TRBV23-1 qualifies as an ORF whose function is uncertain. The CDR3 is 15 residues long. V was clipped by 11 bases and J by 3 bases; unmatched bases: 9. Written as DNA, the CDR3 is TGCGCCCCTACCCCGGGACAGGGGCACACCGGGGAGCTGTTTTTT. This codes for CAPTPGQGHTGELFF.

The V call is TRBV10-1, the J call TRBJ1-1; D not resolved. Between the trimmed V and J ends, which lost 2 bases and 0 bases, there was a span of 13 bases. In germline, CDR1 is WNHNN, CDR2 SYGVQD (reference sequence). The CDR3 is 16 amino acids. The CDR3 protein is CASSEAPGPLNTEAFF. CDR3 nucleotides: TGCGCCAGCAGTGAGGCCCCAGGTCCCTTGAACACTGAAGCTTTCTTT.

The rearrangement links TRBV14 to TRBJ2-7; 9 bases agree with TRBD1. V was clipped by 4 bases and J by 7 bases; unmatched bases: 5. This CDR3 has 13 residues. Germline V gives CDR1 SGHDN, CDR2 FVKESK. The CDR3 loop reads CASSLQGAREQYF. The CDR3 nucleotides are TGTGCCAGCAGCCTACAGGGGGCGCGTGAGCAGTACTTC.

This chain joins TRBV30 and TRBJ2-2; D ambiguous. Germline values: CDR1 GTSNPN, CDR2 SVGIG (reference sequence). The CDR3 sequence is 12 residues long. The V end was cut by 0 bases, the J end by 7 bases, with 6 bases between. In nucleotides, the CDR3 is TGTGCCTGGAGTGTAGGAATCGGGGAGCTGTTTTTT. Translating it yields CAWSVGIGELFF.

CDR3 region: CATGGGKTDTQYF. CDR3 DNA: TGTGCCACCGGCGGGGGGAAGACAGATACGCAGTATTTT. V gene TRBV24-1 combines with J gene TRBJ2-3; 8 nucleotides match TRBD2. The CDR3 extends over 13 amino acids. Germline loops: CDR1 KGHDR, CDR2 SFDVKD. V lost 9 bases, J lost 3 bases, and 4 bases stayed unmatched.

The V and J genes are TRBV6-5 and TRBJ2-7; no definite D call. The CDR3 is 16 residues long. Germline V CDR1 and CDR2: MNHEY, SVGAGI. The V gene lost 2 bases and the J gene lost 0 bases, with 14 bases spanning the gap. CDR3 coding DNA: TGTGCCAGCAGTTACGGGTTTACCGAGAGCTCCTACGAGCAGTACTTC. It is translated as CASSYGFTESSYEQYF.